The entry below describes one T cell receptor (beta chain). Its antigen is currently unknown. Germline values: CDR1 LNHDA, CDR2 SQIVND (reference sequence). Trimming took 2 bases from V and 6 from J, leaving 10 bases between them. This CDR3 is built from 13 residues. One entry per CDR3 protein results from TCRdb running MiXCR on the reads. Of roughly 700,000 distinct CDR3 sequences in the sample, 30% to 40% are singletons; the top ten hold 15% to 20%. The sample belongs to a study of T cell repertoires in cytomegalovirus infection. Study-wide context: Recently identified HLA-C-restricted CMV epitopes and well-studied HLA-B-restricted CMV epitopes were used by the study. Study-wide results and caveats: Within the response measured ex vivo, HLA-C-restricted CMV-specific TCR beta clonotypes were dominant. The cumulative frequency of public TCR beta families distinguished individuals who carried CMV together with the relevant HLA.

The chain couples TRBV19 to TRBJ1-2, with D tentatively TRBD1 (5 bases). This material consisted of cultured PBMCs, taken from culture after CMV antigen stimulation. The receptor's source is a human donor in good health (CMV status not recorded). Some clones in this sample may be carry-over from other donors' samples. For the CDR3, the DNA is TGTGCCAGTAGTATAATGAGGGGAGATGGCTACACCTTC. Its translation: CASSIMRGDGYTF. Variable domain in full (rest from reference TRBV19 and TRBJ1-2): DGGITQSPKYLFRKEGQNVTLSCEQNLNHDAMYWYRQDPGQGLRLIYYSQIVNDFQKGDIAEGYSVSREKKESFPLTVTSAQKNPTAFYLCASSIMRGDGYTFGSGTRLTVV.